The 22 T cell receptor beta chains in this list originate from one sample, sequenced in a study of T cell repertoires in cytomegalovirus infection. TCRdb recomputed calls from the reads with MiXCR, one row per CDR3 protein. Among approximately 500,000 distinct CDR3 sequences, less than 30% were seen once, and the ten largest hold about 13%. Source material: PBMCs. The receptor source for this set is a human donor in good health (CMV status not recorded). Some clones in this sample may be carry-over from other donors' samples.

This clonotype was seen a handful of times. The chain uses TRBV7-6 and TRBJ1-2; the D is unclear. CDR3 size: 10 residues. Germline assignment: CDR1 SGHVS and CDR2 FNYEAQ. With 11 bases removed from V and 6 bases from J, the gap between germline ends came to 10 bases. CDR3 amino acids: CAGSGNGYTF. In DNA form, the CDR3 reads TGTGCCGGCTCTGGGAATGGCTACACCTTC.

The table lists this clonotype with a few counts. The chain employs TRBV7-9 and TRBJ2-7; possibly TRBD1 or TRBD2 for D (6 bases each). The CDR3 contains 14 residues. V lost 0 bases to trimming and J lost 3 bases, with 9 bases between them. Germline V gene sequence: CDR1 SEHNR, CDR2 FQNEAQ (reference sequence). CDR3 nucleotides: TGTGCCAGCAGCTTAGCGGGGGGCGGCTACGAGCAGTACGTC. Translating it yields CASSLAGGGYEQYV.

On this clonotype: Relative to the germline gene, one junction end is altered; a read error may explain this. The CDR3 region is CASSHEITRSRQANSPLHF. The CDR3 bases are TGTGCCAGCAGCCACGAAATCACCCGGTCTCGACAGGCTAATTCACCCCTCCACTTT. J is TRBJ1-6 and V is TRBV4-1; TRBD1 might be the D (6 bases). Looked up from germline, CDR1 is MGHRA and CDR2 is YSYEKL. The CDR3 is 19 amino acids.

The chain recombines TRBV4-1 with TRBJ1-6; no clear D. Trimming removed 0 bases at V and 5 bases at J, with 14 bases between. The CDR3 covers 17 residues. From germline, CDR1 is MGHRA and CDR2 YSYEKL. The CDR3, as DNA: TGCGCCAGCAGCCAAGATCCGATAGGGCGGAATAATTCACCCCTCCACTTT. Translated: CASSQDPIGRNNSPLHF.

This clonotype has ten or more counts. The chain links TRBV7-2 to TRBJ2-3; 13 bases match TRBD2. CDR1 and CDR2 (germline): SGHTA, FQGNSA. V lost 5 bases and J lost 0; bases outside the gene matches: 5. This CDR3 has 17 residues. The CDR3 sequence is CASSKGTSGTSTDTQYF. The CDR3 region has the DNA TGTGCCAGCAGCAAAGGGACTAGCGGGACTAGCACAGATACGCAGTATTTT.

This chain joins TRBV24-1 and TRBJ1-2; a possible D gene is TRBD1 (5 bases). Trimming stripped 2 bases from V and 4 bases from J, with 7 bases between. This CDR3 region has 13 residues. The germline V gene has CDR1 KGHDR and CDR2 SFDVKD. The CDR3 is CATSDSGIYGYTF. The DNA of the CDR3 is TGTGCCACCAGTGATTCAGGGATCTATGGCTACACCTTC.

This clonotype was picked up a small number of times. The chain carries TRBV6-2 or TRBV6-3 and TRBJ2-7; 7 nucleotides align to TRBD1. CDR1 MNHEY and CDR2 SVGEGT come from the germline V gene. Trimming at V came to 4 bases and at J to 4 bases, leaving 4 bases not matched to a gene. The CDR3 length is 13 residues. The CDR3 DNA reads TGTGCCAGCAGTTCGGGACAGCTATACGAGCAGTACGTC. It specifies CASSSGQLYEQYV.

The V gene is TRBV18, the J gene TRBJ2-7, with TRBD2 matching over 8 bases. CDR1 is KGHSH, CDR2 LQKENI, per germline. The V segment lost 2 bases and the J segment 6 bases; nucleotides outside the gene matches: 12. CDR3 length: 16 amino acids. The CDR3 protein is CASSPRAGVMGFEQYF. The CDR3 region has the DNA TGTGCCAGCTCACCAAGAGCGGGAGTTATGGGCTTCGAGCAGTACTTC.

The chain employs TRBV2 and TRBJ2-5; 7 nucleotides match TRBD2. J gave up 1 base and V 11 bases, and 7 bases lay outside the gene matches. Per germline, CDR1 SNHLY and CDR2 FYNNEI. There are 13 residues in the CDR3. The CDR3 nucleotides are TGTGCCGCCCCTCTAGCGGCCCAAGAGACCCAGTACTTC. The encoded protein is CAAPLAAQETQYF. Full variable domain (remainder filled in from reference TRBV2 and TRBJ2-5): EPEVTQTPSHQVTQMGQEVILRCVPISNHLYFYWYRQILGQKVEFLVSFYNNEISEKSEIFDDQFSVERPDGSNFTLKIRSTKLEDSAMYFCAAPLAAQETQYFGPGTRLLVL.

This clonotype was recorded many times. CDR3 sequence (DNA): TGTGCCAGCAGCTTCTCGGACCTTCTCTATGGCTACACCTTC. Its protein product is CASSFSDLLYGYTF. The chain carries TRBV7-8 and TRBJ1-2; D gene uncertain. CDR1 is SGHVS and CDR2 is FQNEAQ in the germline V gene. V shed 3 bases and J shed 4 bases, with 12 bases lying between them. The CDR3 loop spans 14 amino acids.

The chain joins TRBV19 to TRBJ2-2, with TRBD1 identical over 7 bases. Losses at the gene ends were 6 bases for V and 9 bases for J; bases not matched to a gene: 10. The germline V gene encodes CDR1 LNHDA and CDR2 SQIVND (reference sequence). The CDR3 extends over 14 amino acids. CDR3 amino acids: CASRMTGSSWELFF. In DNA form, the CDR3 reads TGTGCCAGTAGGATGACAGGGAGCAGCTGGGAGCTGTTTTTT.

J is TRBJ2-3 and V is TRBV7-3; D could derive from TRBD1 or TRBD2 (5 bases each). Germline CDR1 is SGHTA and CDR2 is FQGTGA. V was cut by 5 bases and J by 8 bases, with 14 bases left in between. This CDR3 spans 13 amino acids. In nucleotides, the CDR3 is TGTGCCAGCAGCGGGCCGGGACCAAGTACGCAGTATTTT. Amino acids: CASSGPGPSTQYF.

The chain uses TRBV24-1 and TRBJ2-1, with 10 bases identical to TRBD1. CDR3 size: 15 residues. The germline V gene has CDR1 KGHDR and CDR2 SFDVKD. The trim removed 3 bases at V and 7 bases at J, leaving 5 bases unmatched. This CDR3 reads CATSDRDRGVNEQFF. The CDR3 coding sequence is TGTGCCACCAGTGATCGGGACAGGGGTGTGAATGAGCAGTTCTTC.

This clonotype was observed many times. V usage is TRBV28 and J usage is TRBJ2-1; D unclear. This CDR3 contains 15 residues. Trimming removed 1 base from V and 6 bases from J, with 13 bases in between. Germline CDR1 and CDR2: MDHEN and SYDVKM. The CDR3 nucleotides read TGTGCCAGCAGTTTATCTACACCAATAGGCAATGAGCAGTTCTTC. It is translated as CASSLSTPIGNEQFF.

This clonotype was detected only a few times. The chain combines TRBV6-5 with TRBJ2-6; either TRBD1 or TRBD2 may fit D (5 bases each). The germline gives CDR1 MNHEY, CDR2 SVGAGI. The CDR3 contains 17 residues. The V end was cut by 2 bases, the J end by 0 bases, with 11 bases between. The CDR3 spells CASSYGGRYSGANVLTF. The CDR3 DNA follows: TGTGCCAGCAGTTACGGGGGTCGCTACTCTGGGGCCAACGTCCTGACTTTC.

CDR3 sequence (DNA): TGTGCCAGTAATGCGGGGATTATAAAGGAAATGGTTCAGCCCCAGCATTTT. Translation gives CASNAGIIKEMVQPQHF. V and J are TRBV19 and TRBJ1-5; D is undetermined. The germline gives CDR1 LNHDA, CDR2 SQIVND (reference sequence). The CDR3 extends over 17 amino acids. Trimming left V 7 bases short and J 6 bases short, with 25 bases between.

This clonotype has ten or more counts. The chain uses TRBV7-8 and TRBJ2-3, with 14 bases fitting TRBD2. V was clipped by 5 bases and J by 5 bases; unmatched bases: 18. Germline CDR1 and CDR2: SGHVS and FQNEAQ. The CDR3 sequence is 20 residues long. The CDR3 bases are TGTGCCAGCAGCCCGGGGCGTTGGACTAGCGGGAGGTGGGGAGAAGATACGCAGTATTTT. Its translation: CASSPGRWTSGRWGEDTQYF.

This rearrangement joins TRBV12-3 or TRBV12-4 to TRBJ2-2, with D maybe TRBD2 (6 bases). The V gene lost 3 bases and the J gene lost 6 bases, with 11 bases spanning the gap. This CDR3 spans 14 amino acids. CDR3 residues: CASSLREVAGELFF. The CDR3 DNA reads TGTGCCAGCAGTTTGAGGGAGGTGGCCGGGGAGCTGTTTTTT.

The chain uses TRBV6-1 and TRBJ2-6; no clear D. Looked up from germline, CDR1 is MNHNS and CDR2 is SASEGT. Trimming took off 6 bases at V and 2 bases at J, with 11 bases between the two ends. The CDR3 is 15 amino acids. CDR3 sequence reads: CASSRRETGANVLTF. The CDR3 DNA sequence: TGTGCCAGCAGCCGTAGGGAAACTGGGGCCAACGTCCTGACTTTC.

The chain carries TRBV4-3 and TRBJ2-3; TRBD2 aligns across 9 bases. CDR1 and CDR2 from the germline V gene are LGHNA and YSLEER. V lost 3 bases, J lost 2 bases, and 3 bases stayed unmatched. The CDR3 totals 15 residues. DNA of the CDR3: TGCGCCAGCAGCCAGAGGACTAGCGACACAGATACGCAGTATTTT. Its protein is CASSQRTSDTDTQYF.

The table lists this clonotype with a few counts. The J gene is TRBJ1-4, the V gene TRBV14, with TRBD1 matching over 8 bases. With V trimmed by 4 bases and J by 7 bases, 8 bases remained unmatched. Germline-derived CDR1 and CDR2 are SGHDN and FVKESK. This CDR3 is 15 amino acids long. CDR3 amino acids: CASSPRSTGGEKLFF. The CDR3 coding sequence is TGTGCCAGCAGCCCCCGGTCCACAGGGGGTGAAAAACTGTTTTTT.

This clonotype was seen many times. The chain joins TRBV7-2 to TRBJ1-2; unclear D gene. This CDR3 has 13 residues. V lost 6 bases, J lost 5 bases, and 13 bases lay in between. Germline V gene lookup returns CDR1 SGHTA and CDR2 FQGNSA. CDR3 protein: CASRPGGLYGYTF. The CDR3, as DNA: TGTGCCAGCAGACCCGGAGGGTTATATGGCTACACCTTC.